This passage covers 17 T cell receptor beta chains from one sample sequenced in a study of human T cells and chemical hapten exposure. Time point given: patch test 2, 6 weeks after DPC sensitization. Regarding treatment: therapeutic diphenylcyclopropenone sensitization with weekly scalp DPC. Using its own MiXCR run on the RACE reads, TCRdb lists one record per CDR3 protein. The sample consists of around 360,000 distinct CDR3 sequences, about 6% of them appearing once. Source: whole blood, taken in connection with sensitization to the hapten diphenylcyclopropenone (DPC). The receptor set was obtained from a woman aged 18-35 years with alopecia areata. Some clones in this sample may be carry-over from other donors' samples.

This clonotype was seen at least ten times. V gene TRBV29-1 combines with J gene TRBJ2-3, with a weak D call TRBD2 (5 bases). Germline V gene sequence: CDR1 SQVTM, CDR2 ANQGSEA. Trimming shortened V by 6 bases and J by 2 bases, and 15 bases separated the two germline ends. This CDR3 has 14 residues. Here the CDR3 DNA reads TGCAGCGTCCGTAGGGCGGAGGTCACAGATACGCAGTATTTT. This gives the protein CSVRRAEVTDTQYF.

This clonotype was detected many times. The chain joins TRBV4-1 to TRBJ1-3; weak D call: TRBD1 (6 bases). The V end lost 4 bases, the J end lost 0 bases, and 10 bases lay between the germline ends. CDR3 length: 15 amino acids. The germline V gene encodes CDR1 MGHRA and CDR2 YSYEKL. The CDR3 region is CASSRGTLSGNTIYF. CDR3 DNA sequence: TGCGCCAGCAGCCGGGGGACACTCTCTGGAAACACCATATATTTT.

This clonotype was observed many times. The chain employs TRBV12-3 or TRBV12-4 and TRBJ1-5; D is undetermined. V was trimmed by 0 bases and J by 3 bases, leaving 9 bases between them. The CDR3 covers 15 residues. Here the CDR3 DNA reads TGTGCCAGCAGTTTAGCGTATAGAAACAATCAGCCCCAGCATTTT. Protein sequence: CASSLAYRNNQPQHF.

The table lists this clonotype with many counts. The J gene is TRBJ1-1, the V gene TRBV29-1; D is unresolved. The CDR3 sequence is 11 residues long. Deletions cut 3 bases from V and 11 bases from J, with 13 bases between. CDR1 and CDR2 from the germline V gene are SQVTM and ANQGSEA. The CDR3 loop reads CSVDEDVGAFF. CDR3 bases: TGCAGCGTTGACGAGGACGTCGGGGCTTTCTTT.

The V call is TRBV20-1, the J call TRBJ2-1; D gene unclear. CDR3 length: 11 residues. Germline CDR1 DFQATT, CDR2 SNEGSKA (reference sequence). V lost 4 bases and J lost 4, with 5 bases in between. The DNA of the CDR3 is TGCAGTGCTAACAGTTACAATGAGCAGTTCTTC. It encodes CSANSYNEQFF.

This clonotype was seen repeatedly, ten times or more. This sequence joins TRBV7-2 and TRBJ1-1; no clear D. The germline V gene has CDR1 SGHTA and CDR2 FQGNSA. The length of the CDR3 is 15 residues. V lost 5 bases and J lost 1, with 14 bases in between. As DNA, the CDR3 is TGTGCCAGCAGCCCTCCCGGTACGCCGAACACTGAAGCTTTCTTT. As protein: CASSPPGTPNTEAFF.

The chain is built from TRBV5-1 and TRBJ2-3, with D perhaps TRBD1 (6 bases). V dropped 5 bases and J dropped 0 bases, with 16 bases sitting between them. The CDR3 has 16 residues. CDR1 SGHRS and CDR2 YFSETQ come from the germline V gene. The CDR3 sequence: CASRLNRAQSTDTQYF. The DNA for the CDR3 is TGCGCCAGCAGGCTAAACAGGGCCCAAAGCACAGATACGCAGTATTTT.

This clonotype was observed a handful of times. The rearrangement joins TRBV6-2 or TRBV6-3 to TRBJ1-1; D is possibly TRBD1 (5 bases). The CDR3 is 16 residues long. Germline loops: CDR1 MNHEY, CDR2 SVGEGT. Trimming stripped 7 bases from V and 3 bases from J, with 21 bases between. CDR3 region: CASTVPRRGPDTEAFF. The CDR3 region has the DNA TGTGCCAGCACGGTCCCCCGGCGGGGCCCTGACACTGAAGCTTTCTTT.

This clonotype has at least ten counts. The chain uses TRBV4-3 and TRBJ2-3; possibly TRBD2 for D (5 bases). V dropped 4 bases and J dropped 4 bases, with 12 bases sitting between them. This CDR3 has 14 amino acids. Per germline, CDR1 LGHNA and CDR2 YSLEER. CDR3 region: CASSPWAGADTQYF. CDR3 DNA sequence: TGCGCCAGCAGCCCCTGGGCCGGGGCAGATACGCAGTATTTT.

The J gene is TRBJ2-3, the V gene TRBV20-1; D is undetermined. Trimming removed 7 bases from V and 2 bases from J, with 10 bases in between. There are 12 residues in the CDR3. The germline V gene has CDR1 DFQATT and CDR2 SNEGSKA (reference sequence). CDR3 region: CSDARNTDTQYF. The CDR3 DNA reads TGCAGTGACGCCCGTAACACAGATACGCAGTATTTT.

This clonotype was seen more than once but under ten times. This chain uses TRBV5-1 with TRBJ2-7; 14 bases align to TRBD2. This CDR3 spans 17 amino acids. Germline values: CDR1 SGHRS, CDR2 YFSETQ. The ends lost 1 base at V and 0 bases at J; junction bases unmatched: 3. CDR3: CASSLRTSGGTSYEQYF. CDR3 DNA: TGCGCCAGCAGCTTGAGGACTAGCGGGGGGACCTCCTACGAGCAGTACTTC.

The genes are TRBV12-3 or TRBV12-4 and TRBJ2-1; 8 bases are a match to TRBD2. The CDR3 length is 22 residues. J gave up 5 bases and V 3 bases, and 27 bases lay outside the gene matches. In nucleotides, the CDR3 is TGTGCCAGCAGTTTCTTCTCTGGTTTGGCGGGGGGTCCACTCCCCCAGAACAATGAGCAGTTCTTC. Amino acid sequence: CASSFFSGLAGGPLPQNNEQFF.

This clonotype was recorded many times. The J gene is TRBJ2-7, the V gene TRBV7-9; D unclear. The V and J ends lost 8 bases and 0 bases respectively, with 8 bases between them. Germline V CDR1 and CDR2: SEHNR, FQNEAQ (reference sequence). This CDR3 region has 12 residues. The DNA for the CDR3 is TGTGCCAGCGGCCCAGGCTCCTACGAGCAGTACTTC. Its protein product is CASGPGSYEQYF.

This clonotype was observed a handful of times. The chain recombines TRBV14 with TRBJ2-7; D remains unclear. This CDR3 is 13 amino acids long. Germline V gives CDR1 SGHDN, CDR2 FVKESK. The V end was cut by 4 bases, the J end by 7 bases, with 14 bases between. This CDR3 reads CASSLTQPREQYF. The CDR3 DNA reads TGTGCCAGCAGCCTAACTCAACCCAGGGAGCAGTACTTC.

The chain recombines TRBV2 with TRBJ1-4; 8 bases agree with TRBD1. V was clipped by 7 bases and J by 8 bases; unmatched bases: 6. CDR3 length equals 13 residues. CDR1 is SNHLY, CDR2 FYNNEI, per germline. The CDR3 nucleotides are TGTGCCAGCAAGGGCAGGGGGCGGGAAAAACTGTTTTTT. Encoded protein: CASKGRGREKLFF.

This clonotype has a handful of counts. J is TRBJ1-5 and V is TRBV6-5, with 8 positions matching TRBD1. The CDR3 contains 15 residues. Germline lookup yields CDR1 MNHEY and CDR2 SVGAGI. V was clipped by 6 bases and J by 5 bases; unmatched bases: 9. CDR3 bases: TGTGCCAGCAGGCCGGACAGGGATTTCGATCAGCCCCAGCATTTT. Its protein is CASRPDRDFDQPQHF.

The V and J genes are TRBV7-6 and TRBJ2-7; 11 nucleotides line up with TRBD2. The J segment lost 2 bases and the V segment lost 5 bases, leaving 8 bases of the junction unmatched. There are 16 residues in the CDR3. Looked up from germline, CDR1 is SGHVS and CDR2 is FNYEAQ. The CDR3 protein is CASSPRTSGGPYEQYF. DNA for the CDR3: TGTGCCAGCAGCCCACGAACTAGCGGGGGTCCCTACGAGCAGTACTTC.